These 30 T cell receptor beta chains were sequenced from one sample in a study of shared clonotypes between healthy human individuals (dated by TCRdb to 2020 to 2021). Libraries were prepared through the immunoSEQ multiplex PCR assay. TCRdb obtained this table from immuneACCESS and retained in-frame rearrangements with V and J assigned. These tables miss some clones; where compared with another copy, unresolved V genes account for less than half of the shortfall, and the remainder is unexplained. The sample table lists millions of clones, approximately 95% of them with a count of one. Under 0.45% of the sample is taken by the ten largest. Sequencing was done on a sample of naive CD4+ T cells from PBMCs. According to the study, the label for this sample's cell subset or site signals: CD45RA+ positively selected. Every receptor here comes from a man between 18 and 29 years old in good health. Some clones in this sample may be carry-over from other donors' samples.

The gene calls are TRBV25-1 and TRBJ2-3, with 10 positions matching TRBD2. The CDR3 sequence is 14 residues long. Germline V gene lookup returns CDR1 MGHDK and CDR2 SYGVNS. The ends lost 6 bases at V and 1 base at J; junction bases unmatched: 1. CDR3 sequence: CASRGLAGTDTQYF. The CDR3 region has the DNA TGTGCCAGCAGAGGACTAGCGGGCACAGATACGCAGTATTTT.

This chain uses TRBV20-1 with TRBJ2-5, with unresolved D. Trimming cost V 5 bases and J 7 bases, with 8 bases left between them. Germline V lookup: CDR1 DFQATT, CDR2 SNEGSKA (reference sequence). This CDR3 region has 10 residues. This CDR3 reads CSAGHGTQYF. CDR3 nucleotides: TGCAGTGCTGGCCATGGGACCCAGTACTTC.

The CDR3 sequence: CSGRRLNTEAFF. The CDR3 DNA sequence: TGCAGCGGGAGAAGATTGAACACTGAAGCTTTCTTT. The rearrangement joins TRBV29-1 to TRBJ1-1; D not certain. The CDR3 has 12 residues. Trimming stripped 7 bases from V and 0 bases from J, with 9 bases between. The germline CDR1 and CDR2 sequences are SQVTM and ANQGSEA.

V is TRBV28 and J is TRBJ2-7; tentative D call: TRBD1 (5 bases). Trimming took off 6 bases at V and 3 bases at J, with 18 bases between the two ends. The germline V gene encodes CDR1 MDHEN and CDR2 SYDVKM. The CDR3 contains 15 residues. CDR3 protein: CASRGHLGRNYEQYF. The CDR3 DNA sequence: TGTGCCAGCAGGGGCCACCTGGGGCGGAACTACGAGCAGTACTTC.

For this clone: Other DNA sequences from this sample encode an identical CDR3 as well. The chain recombines TRBV7-3 with TRBJ1-2, with a possible D match to TRBD1 (6 bases). The CDR3 totals 13 residues. CDR1 is SGHTA, CDR2 FQGTGA, per germline. V lost 2 bases and J 5 bases, leaving 9 bases between the germline ends. CDR3 region: CASSLGGDYGYTF. The CDR3, as DNA: TGTGCCAGCAGCTTAGGGGGCGATTATGGCTACACCTTC.

This chain connects TRBV7-2 to TRBJ2-3; D is possibly TRBD1 (5 bases). The CDR3 consists of 16 residues. The V and J ends lost 2 bases and 2 bases respectively, with 14 bases between them. Germline CDR1 SGHTA, CDR2 FQGNSA. The CDR3 region is CASSLLNLGVTDTQYF. The DNA for the CDR3 is TGTGCCAGCAGCTTACTTAATTTAGGGGTCACAGATACGCAGTATTTT.

This chain connects TRBV27 to TRBJ2-5; 7 nucleotides line up with TRBD1. Germline CDR1 MNHEY, CDR2 SMNVEV (reference sequence). There are 14 residues in the CDR3. V lost 5 bases to trimming and J lost 2 bases; unmatched junction nucleotides: 5. CDR3 bases: TGTGCCAGCAGTACCTTGGGACAGCAAGAGACCCAGTACTTC. Translating gives CASSTLGQQETQYF.

The rearrangement uses TRBV7-2 and TRBJ2-2; 7 positions match TRBD1. Germline trimming cut 4 bases from V and 3 bases from J; bases unmatched to any gene: 5. CDR3 length: 15 residues. The germline gives CDR1 SGHTA, CDR2 FQGNSA. CDR3 loop: CASSYDRVHTGELFF. CDR3 in DNA: TGTGCCAGCAGCTACGACAGGGTTCACACCGGGGAGCTGTTTTTT.

The chain couples TRBV11-2 to TRBJ1-3; the D is unclear. V lost 5 bases to trimming and J lost 4 bases, with 9 bases between them. The CDR3 contains 13 residues. Germline CDR1 is SGHAT and CDR2 is FQNNGV. In DNA, the CDR3 is TGTGCCAGCAGCCCCATTGCCGGAAACACCATATATTTT. Protein product: CASSPIAGNTIYF.

This chain uses TRBV9 with TRBJ1-5, with D unclear. V was clipped by 0 bases and J by 0 bases, with 13 bases between them. This CDR3 comprises 17 residues. Germline V gene lookup returns CDR1 SGDLS and CDR2 YYNGEE. CDR3 sequence: CASSVGESPYSNQPQHF. As DNA, the CDR3 is TGTGCCAGCAGCGTAGGGGAGTCTCCTTATAGCAATCAGCCCCAGCATTTT.

This chain uses TRBV10-3 with TRBJ2-2; D call uncertain. Germline values: CDR1 ENHRY, CDR2 SYGVKD. Trimming pared 2 bases from V and 3 bases from J, leaving 7 bases between. The CDR3 has 14 amino acids. The DNA of the CDR3 is TGTGCCATCAGTGAGCAAACGGACACCGGGGAGCTGTTTTTT. Amino acids: CAISEQTDTGELFF.

As regards this clone: Different DNA sequences within this sample yield the same CDR3. The rearrangement links TRBV30 to TRBJ1-4, with TRBD1 matching 9 bases. The junction had 1 base not matched to a gene; V was cut back by 1 base and J by 7 bases. The germline gives CDR1 GTSNPN, CDR2 SVGIG (reference sequence). The CDR3 consists of 13 residues. CDR3 bases: TGTGCCTGGAGTGCGGACAGGGGTGAAAAACTGTTTTTT. It codes for CAWSADRGEKLFF.

Comment on this clone: Other DNA sequences of this sample code for an identical CDR3. This rearrangement joins TRBV18 to TRBJ1-1, with D perhaps TRBD1 (5 bases). Trimming removed 2 bases at V and 1 base at J, with 8 bases between. CDR3 size: 14 residues. Germline V gene data show CDR1 as KGHSH and CDR2 as LQKENI. This chain's CDR3 is CASSPRQPNTEAFF. CDR3 bases: TGTGCCAGCTCACCAAGACAGCCGAACACTGAAGCTTTCTTT. Variable domain in full (rest from reference TRBV18 and TRBJ1-1): NAGVMQNPRHLVRRRGQEARLRCSPMKGHSHVYWYRQLPEEGLKFMVYLQKENIIDESGMPKERFSAEFPKEGPSILRIQQVVRGDSAAYFCASSPRQPNTEAFFGQGTRLTVV.

The chain carries TRBV7-3 and TRBJ2-7; TRBD1 is a possible D gene (6 bases). Trimming left V 2 bases short and J 3 bases short, with 14 bases between. This CDR3 comprises 15 residues. Germline-derived CDR1 and CDR2 are SGHTA and FQGTGA. CDR3 DNA sequence: TGTGCCAGCAGCTTAGGGGGCTTCCTAAACTACGAGCAGTACTTC. The encoded protein is CASSLGGFLNYEQYF.

Note on this clone: A much larger clone lies a single base off, so this may be a read error. This CDR3 is also generated by other DNA sequences in the sample. The gene calls are TRBV5-1 and TRBJ2-3, with D unclear. This CDR3 comprises 11 residues. The V gene lost 1 base and the J gene lost 3 bases, with 0 bases spanning the gap. Germline CDR1 is SGHRS and CDR2 is YFSETQ. The CDR3 reads CASSLTDTQYF. The CDR3 coding sequence is TGCGCCAGCAGCTTGACAGATACGCAGTATTTT.

The gene calls are TRBV4-3 and TRBJ2-1; 8 bases map to TRBD2. CDR1 and CDR2 (germline): LGHNA, YSLEER. This CDR3 comprises 16 residues. After removal of 0 bases from V and 8 bases from J, the junction contained 9 bases not matched to a gene. CDR3 region: CASSQDLSGGRYEQFF. The CDR3 DNA sequence: TGCGCCAGCAGCCAAGATTTATCGGGAGGGAGGTATGAGCAGTTCTTC.

The V gene is TRBV7-2, the J gene TRBJ2-3, with 7 nucleotides matching TRBD2. The ends lost 1 base at V and 14 bases at J; junction bases unmatched: 12. This CDR3 has 14 residues. Germline V gene lookup returns CDR1 SGHTA and CDR2 FQGNSA. The CDR3 DNA reads as TGTGCCAGCAGCTTAGTTAATGGTGCGGGAGCCGTGTATTTT. Its protein is CASSLVNGAGAVYF.

This clone appeared once. The chain carries TRBV28 and TRBJ2-2, with TRBD2 matching 8 bases. The V and J ends lost 3 bases and 5 bases, in that order; junction bases with no gene match: 8. This CDR3 comprises 16 residues. Per the germline V gene, CDR1 is MDHEN and CDR2 is SYDVKM. The CDR3, as DNA: TGTGCCAGCAGTTTCACAGGCGGGAGGCCTACCGGGGAGCTGTTTTTT. Translating gives CASSFTGGRPTGELFF.

The V and J genes are TRBV25-1 and TRBJ2-7, with 8 positions matching TRBD1. V was pared by 4 bases and J by 3 bases, with 14 bases of the junction left unmatched. The CDR3 is 17 residues long. Germline V gene sequence: CDR1 MGHDK, CDR2 SYGVNS. CDR3 loop: CASSGRQGFFKGYEQYF. CDR3 in DNA: TGTGCCAGCAGTGGTCGACAGGGGTTCTTTAAGGGCTACGAGCAGTACTTC.

For the CDR3, the DNA is TGTGCCAGCAGTTACAGGGGGCACTACGAGCAGTACTTC. Translation gives CASSYRGHYEQYF. The chain is built from TRBV7-2 and TRBJ2-5; 9 positions agree with TRBD1. The end of the DNA aligns better with TRBJ2-7, so the J call may be wrong. CDR3 length equals 13 residues. Germline V gene lookup returns CDR1 SGHTA and CDR2 FQGNSA.

The rearrangement joins TRBV4-1 to TRBJ1-3; D is unclear. Deletions cut 8 bases from V and 0 bases from J, with 8 bases between. Germline V gene lookup returns CDR1 MGHRA and CDR2 YSYEKL. CDR3 length: 13 residues. CDR3 in amino acids: CASGTLSGNTIYF. The DNA for the CDR3 is TGCGCCAGCGGTACCCTCTCTGGAAACACCATATATTTT.

The chain combines TRBV25-1 with TRBJ2-3; 11 nucleotides agree with TRBD2. The CDR3 is made up of 17 amino acids. Germline loops: CDR1 MGHDK, CDR2 SYGVNS. V was pared by 3 bases and J by 2 bases, with 7 bases of the junction left unmatched. The CDR3 protein is CASSDSTGLAVTDTQYF. The CDR3 DNA sequence: TGTGCCAGCAGTGACTCGACGGGACTAGCGGTCACAGATACGCAGTATTTT.

The chain employs TRBV9 and TRBJ1-4; D remains unclear. Germline V lookup: CDR1 SGDLS, CDR2 YYNGEE. Trimming took 0 bases from V and 3 from J, leaving 15 bases between them. The CDR3 covers 17 residues. The CDR3 DNA reads TGTGCCAGCAGCGTAGGAATCCCGGGCGCGGCTAATGAAAAACTGTTTTTT. Translating gives CASSVGIPGAANEKLFF.

This rearrangement joins TRBV28 to TRBJ2-4, with a tentative D call TRBD1 (5 bases). The V and J ends lost 6 bases and 7 bases respectively, with 16 bases between them. The CDR3 sequence is 14 residues long. Per the germline V gene, CDR1 is MDHEN and CDR2 is SYDVKM. CDR3 sequence: CASSQGGALNIQYF. Written as DNA, the CDR3 is TGTGCCAGCAGCCAAGGTGGGGCGTTGAACATTCAGTACTTC.

For the CDR3, the DNA is TGTGCCAGCAGTTATACCGGGTACACAGATACGCAGTATTTT. Residues: CASSYTGYTDTQYF. The chain couples TRBV9 to TRBJ2-3, with D unresolved. CDR3 length: 14 amino acids. The ends were cut back, 5 bases at V and 2 bases at J, with 12 bases in the middle. The V gene's germline CDR1 is SGDLS and CDR2 YYNGEE.

This sequence joins TRBV7-2 and TRBJ2-7, with D possibly being TRBD2 (7 bases). There are 16 residues in the CDR3. Germline lookup yields CDR1 SGHTA and CDR2 FQGNSA. V lost 5 bases, J lost 3 bases, and 20 bases lay in between. The CDR3 nucleotides read TGTGCCAGCAGCCGCGCGGGGGCCAGCGGGATCTACGAGCAGTACTTC. This encodes CASSRAGASGIYEQYF.

Points on this clone: The sample contains more than one DNA sequence encoding this CDR3. This chain uses TRBV28 with TRBJ1-3, with D maybe TRBD1 (6 bases). The CDR3 consists of 15 residues. In germline, CDR1 is MDHEN, CDR2 SYDVKM. Trimming pared 5 bases from V and 0 bases from J, leaving 11 bases between. CDR3: CASSRTGSSGNTIYF. CDR3 coding DNA: TGTGCCAGCAGTCGAACAGGGTCCTCTGGAAACACCATATATTTT.

The J gene is TRBJ1-1, the V gene TRBV27, with a tentative D call TRBD1 (5 bases). Germline V gives CDR1 MNHEY, CDR2 SMNVEV (reference sequence). The V end lost 1 base, the J end lost 6 bases, and 12 bases lay between the germline ends. The CDR3 contains 14 residues. This CDR3 reads CASSLLGGNAEAFF. The CDR3 DNA reads TGTGCCAGCAGTTTATTGGGGGGAAACGCTGAAGCTTTCTTT.

Regarding this clone: The sample holds other DNA sequences that translate to the same CDR3. The V and J genes are TRBV19 and TRBJ1-5; 10 nucleotides line up with TRBD1. The germline V gene has CDR1 LNHDA and CDR2 SQIVND (reference sequence). This CDR3 is 14 amino acids long. Losses at the gene ends were 3 bases for V and 6 bases for J; bases not matched to a gene: 2. CDR3 coding DNA: TGTGCCAGTAGTATTGGACAGGGGGTTCAGCCCCAGCATTTT. The encoded protein is CASSIGQGVQPQHF. Using reference TRBV19 and TRBJ1-5 for the parts outside the CDR3, the full variable domain is DGGITQSPKYLFRKEGQNVTLSCEQNLNHDAMYWYRQDPGQGLRLIYYSQIVNDFQKGDIAEGYSVSREKKESFPLTVTSAQKNPTAFYLCASSIGQGVQPQHFGDGTRLSIL.

Written as DNA, the CDR3 is TGTGCCAGCAGTGAACCTTCCGGCACAGATACGCAGTATTTT. It yields the protein CASSEPSGTDTQYF. V gene TRBV25-1 combines with J gene TRBJ2-3; D is unclear. V was clipped by 2 bases and J by 1 base, with 7 bases between them. Germline CDR1 reads MGHDK; CDR2 reads SYGVNS. This CDR3 comprises 14 residues.